Each of the 7 T cell receptor beta chains below was sequenced from the same sample in a study of shared clonotypes between healthy human individuals. Assay used: immunoSEQ multiplex PCR; TCRdb lists only in-frame clones, some missing. The sample lists about 230,000 clones; 65% were seen once. What was sequenced was memory CD4+ T cells sorted from blood. Specified subset: CD45RA-negative fraction. These receptors came from a man younger than 40 in good health.

This clone was recorded once. V usage is TRBV6-1 and J usage is TRBJ2-7; 7 bases match TRBD2. J lost 0 bases, V lost 4 bases, and 6 bases had no gene match. This CDR3 has 15 amino acids. In germline, CDR1 is MNHNS, CDR2 SASEGT. The CDR3 spells CASSVGGGTSYEQYF. The CDR3 bases are TGTGCCAGCAGTGTTGGGGGGGGGACCTCCTACGAGCAGTACTTC.

A few counts support this clone. The V gene is TRBV28, the J gene TRBJ2-3; the D is unclear. Looked up from germline, CDR1 is MDHEN and CDR2 is SYDVKM. CDR3 length: 12 amino acids. V was shortened by 5 bases and J by 2 bases, with 5 bases between the two germline ends. DNA for the CDR3: TGTGCCAGCAGTCCCCCCACAGATACGCAGTATTTT. It translates to CASSPPTDTQYF.

V usage is TRBV28 and J usage is TRBJ2-7, with D tentatively TRBD1 (5 bases). The CDR3 is made up of 13 amino acids. Between the trimmed V and J ends, which lost 3 bases and 3 bases, there was a span of 9 bases. Germline CDR1 is MDHEN and CDR2 is SYDVKM. This CDR3 is CASSFWQGYEQYF. DNA of the CDR3: TGTGCCAGCAGTTTCTGGCAGGGCTACGAGCAGTACTTC.

The chain uses TRBV7-2 and TRBJ2-7, with TRBD1 as a possible D gene (6 bases). Germline V CDR1 and CDR2: SGHTA, FQGNSA. Trimming shortened V by 6 bases and J by 5 bases, and 17 bases separated the two germline ends. The CDR3 has 14 residues. The CDR3 nucleotides read TGTGCCAGCAGAAGCACAGGGTCCGCTGACGAGCAGTACTTC. This codes for CASRSTGSADEQYF.

This chain joins TRBV29-1 and TRBJ2-5; D possibly corresponds to TRBD1 (5 bases). Trimming pared 6 bases from V and 1 base from J, leaving 15 bases between. This CDR3 is built from 14 residues. Germline assignment: CDR1 SQVTM and CDR2 ANQGSEA. CDR3 in amino acids: CSVGFGAVQETQYF. The CDR3 DNA sequence: TGCAGCGTGGGATTTGGGGCGGTCCAAGAGACCCAGTACTTC. Combining the CDR3 with reference TRBV29-1 and TRBJ2-5 gives the whole variable domain SAVISQKPSRDICQRGTSLTIQCQVDSQVTMMFWYRQQPGQSLTLIATANQGSEATYESGFVIDKFPISRPNLTFSTLTVSNMSPEDSSIYLCSVGFGAVQETQYFGPGTRLLVL.

In this sample, this clone turned up once. V and J are TRBV7-2 and TRBJ1-2, with 7 positions matching TRBD1. Germline trimming cut 1 base from V and 8 bases from J; bases unmatched to any gene: 7. Germline CDR1 reads SGHTA; CDR2 reads FQGNSA. The CDR3 consists of 14 residues. CDR3 in amino acids: CASSLGTGWSGYTF. The CDR3 DNA is TGTGCCAGCAGCTTAGGGACAGGTTGGAGCGGCTACACCTTC.

A single count supports this clone. This rearrangement joins TRBV5-6 to TRBJ2-7, with 9 bases matching TRBD1. Germline trimming cut 4 bases from V and 4 bases from J; bases unmatched to any gene: 9. Germline-derived CDR1 and CDR2 are SGHDT and YYEEEE. This CDR3 region has 15 residues. CDR3 nucleotide sequence: TGTGCCAGCAGCCGAACAGGGGGCTTTATATACGAGCAGTACTTC. The encoded protein is CASSRTGGFIYEQYF.